This T cell receptor (beta chain) was found in a study of graft-versus-host responses after intestinal transplantation. General study findings and limits: GvH clones occurred in recipient marrow; some first appeared in ileum or blood. Early post-transplant HvG declines tracked with peak circulating GvH clone levels.

Sequencing was performed with immunoSEQ multiplex PCR; in TCRdb, only in-frame clones are kept and a portion is missing. Found here are roughly 40,000 clones, roughly 90% of them singletons; the top ten hold approximately 4%. Trimming took 0 bases from V and 2 from J, leaving 8 bases between them. From germline, CDR1 is SGHRS and CDR2 YFSETQ. The length of the CDR3 is 15 residues. Concerning this clone itself: Antigen unknown.

V gene TRBV5-1 combines with J gene TRBJ2-2; tentatively, D is TRBD1 (6 bases). This TCR derives from a human patient who received an intestinal transplant, so some T cells may come from the graft donor. This specimen was PBMCs, taken 524 days after transplant. CDR3 loop: CASSLEGHNTGELFF. The CDR3 region has the DNA TGCGCCAGCAGCTTGGAGGGACATAACACCGGGGAGCTGTTTTTT. The full variable domain, rest sourced from reference TRBV5-1 and TRBJ2-2, is KAGVTQTPRYLIKTRGQQVTLSCSPISGHRSVSWYQQTPGQGLQFLFEYFSETQRNKGNFPGRFSGRQFSNSRSEMNVSTLELGDSALYLCASSLEGHNTGELFFGEGSRLTVL.